These 32 T cell receptor beta chains were all obtained from the same sample, sequenced in a study of T cells in Graves' hyperthyroidism and ophthalmopathy. Researchers amplified the TCR beta CDR3 regions from RNA transcripts. A first-round RT-PCR of the TCR CDR3 used the HTBI primer set. TCRdb re-analysed the multiplex PCR reads in MiXCR, keeping a single row per CDR3 protein. The sample has roughly 250,000 distinct CDR3 sequences; about 15% are singletons. The sequenced sample was blood. The origin of the receptors is a woman under 30 with Graves' ophthalmopathy.

This clonotype was observed many times. The chain links TRBV3-1 to TRBJ1-4; D may be TRBD1 (5 bases). Germline lookup yields CDR1 LGHDT and CDR2 YNNKEL (reference sequence). The CDR3 has 15 amino acids. The germline V and J ends were trimmed by 0 bases and 5 bases, with 10 bases remaining between them. In nucleotides, the CDR3 is TGTGCCAGCAGCCAAGAGGGGGGGGAAAATGAAAAACTGTTTTTT. This codes for CASSQEGGENEKLFF.

This clonotype showed up just a few times. This rearrangement joins TRBV5-1 to TRBJ1-4, with no clear D. The CDR3 contains 15 residues. Trimming removed 5 bases at V and 0 bases at J, with 11 bases between. Germline V gives CDR1 SGHRS, CDR2 YFSETQ. CDR3: CASRGGATTNEKLFF. The CDR3 nucleotides read TGCGCCAGCAGAGGAGGTGCGACAACTAATGAAAAACTGTTTTTT. Drawing the rest from reference TRBV5-1 and TRBJ1-4, the complete variable domain is KAGVTQTPRYLIKTRGQQVTLSCSPISGHRSVSWYQQTPGQGLQFLFEYFSETQRNKGNFPGRFSGRQFSNSRSEMNVSTLELGDSALYLCASRGGATTNEKLFFGSGTQLSVL.

This clonotype was counted many times. A much bigger clone sits one base away, suggesting this may be a read error. V usage is TRBV6-5 and J usage is TRBJ1-1; TRBD1 matches 9 bases. There are 15 residues in the CDR3. Germline V CDR1 and CDR2: MNHEY, SVGAGI. The CDR3 spells CAGRDRVILQTEAFF. CDR3 nucleotide sequence: TGTGCCGGCAGGGACAGGGTTATCCTCCAGACTGAAGCTTTCTTT.

This clonotype was recorded at least ten times. The J gene is TRBJ1-5, the V gene TRBV5-1; 7 bases line up with TRBD1. This CDR3 contains 14 residues. In germline, CDR1 is SGHRS, CDR2 YFSETQ. V lost 0 bases to trimming and J lost 4 bases; unmatched junction nucleotides: 1. This CDR3 is CASSLEQGNQPQHF. The CDR3 coding sequence is TGCGCCAGCAGCTTGGAACAGGGGAATCAGCCCCAGCATTTT.

This clonotype has just a few counts. The chain combines TRBV5-6 with TRBJ2-1; TRBD2 matches 9 bases. CDR1 and CDR2 (germline): SGHDT, YYEEEE. V shed 4 bases, J shed 8 bases, and the junction held 16 bases outside the gene matches. The CDR3 length is 17 residues. The CDR3: CASSLWGYSGSRDEQFF. DNA for the CDR3: TGTGCCAGCAGCCTCTGGGGATATAGCGGGAGTAGGGATGAGCAGTTCTTC.

This clonotype was detected ten times or more. CDR3 protein: CASSSSGTRSYEQYF. Here the CDR3 DNA reads TGTGCCAGCAGCTCCTCCGGGACCCGGTCCTACGAGCAGTACTTC. This chain joins TRBV7-9 and TRBJ2-7; tentatively, D is TRBD1 or TRBD2 (5 bases each). Trimming took off 4 bases at V and 1 base at J, with 14 bases between the two ends. The CDR3 has 15 residues. Germline V gene sequence: CDR1 SEHNR, CDR2 FQNEAQ (reference sequence). Variable domain in full (rest from reference TRBV7-9 and TRBJ2-7): DTGVSQNPRHKITKRGQNVTFRCDPISEHNRLYWYRQTLGQGPEFLTYFQNEAQLEKSRLLSDRFSAERPKGSFSTLEIQRTEQGDSAMYLCASSSSGTRSYEQYFGPGTRLTVT.

Here the CDR3 DNA reads TGTGCCAGCAGCTTGGGACTAGCGGGAGTCATAGAGACCCAGTACTTC. Translation: CASSLGLAGVIETQYF. The chain combines TRBV5-4 with TRBJ2-5; 12 bases fit TRBD2. Germline CDR1 reads SGHNT; CDR2 reads YYREEE (reference sequence). Losses at the gene ends were 0 bases for V and 4 bases for J; bases not matched to a gene: 4. The CDR3 totals 16 residues.

This clonotype was recorded at least ten times. The rearrangement joins TRBV3-1 to TRBJ1-1; weak D call: TRBD1 (5 bases). The CDR3 extends over 14 amino acids. Per the germline V gene, CDR1 is LGHDT and CDR2 is YNNKEL (reference sequence). V lost 2 bases and J lost 0, with 7 bases in between. CDR3 sequence (DNA): TGTGCCAGCAGCCAACAGGGAGTGAACACTGAAGCTTTCTTT. It codes for CASSQQGVNTEAFF.

This clonotype was seen ten or more times. V gene TRBV6-2 or TRBV6-3 combines with J gene TRBJ2-5; a possible D gene is TRBD2 (5 bases). The V end lost 0 bases, the J end lost 3 bases, and 8 bases lay between the germline ends. The germline CDR1 and CDR2 sequences are MNHEY and SVGEGT. CDR3 length equals 14 residues. This chain's CDR3 is CASSYSIGKETQYF. The CDR3 DNA follows: TGTGCCAGCAGTTACTCGATCGGGAAAGAGACCCAGTACTTC.

This clonotype was observed at least ten times. The rearrangement joins TRBV7-2 to TRBJ2-1; either TRBD1 or TRBD2 may fit D (6 bases each). The CDR3 has 17 amino acids. V was clipped by 2 bases and J by 4 bases, with 18 bases between them. Looked up from germline, CDR1 is SGHTA and CDR2 is FQGNSA. CDR3 DNA: TGTGCCAGCAGCTTACGAGGGGGTAGCGGAGAATACAATGAGCAGTTCTTC. It is translated as CASSLRGGSGEYNEQFF. The complete variable domain, with remaining parts taken from reference TRBV7-2 and TRBJ2-1, reads GAGVSQSPSNKVTEKGKDVELRCDPISGHTALYWYRQSLGQGLEFLIYFQGNSAPDKSGLPSDRFSAERTGGSVSTLTIQRTQQEDSAVYLCASSLRGGSGEYNEQFFGPGTRLTVL.

This clonotype occurred many times. This chain joins TRBV2 and TRBJ1-4, with TRBD1 identical over 7 bases. Trimming cost V 6 bases and J 3 bases; bases outside gene matches: 4. CDR3 length: 14 amino acids. From germline, CDR1 is SNHLY and CDR2 FYNNEI. The CDR3 coding sequence is TGTGCCAGCAGGAGACAGGGCTCTAATGAAAAACTGTTTTTT. Translation: CASRRQGSNEKLFF.

This clonotype was picked up many times. The rearrangement uses TRBV6-1 and TRBJ1-1, with D unclear. Trimming took off 6 bases at V and 2 bases at J, with 10 bases between the two ends. The germline V gene has CDR1 MNHNS and CDR2 SASEGT. This CDR3 contains 13 residues. CDR3 sequence (DNA): TGTGCCAGCAGGCAGTTGATTAACACTGAAGCTTTCTTT. This translates into CASRQLINTEAFF.

This clonotype was seen ten or more times. The chain employs TRBV6-1 and TRBJ1-3; tentatively, D is TRBD1 (6 bases). Germline V CDR1 and CDR2: MNHNS, SASEGT. The CDR3 extends over 14 amino acids. V lost 5 bases and J lost 1, with 9 bases in between. For the CDR3, the DNA is TGTGCCAGCAGTCCCACAGGGTCTGGAAACACCATATATTTT. Translated, it gives CASSPTGSGNTIYF.

This clonotype was counted ten times or more. The V call is TRBV5-1, the J call TRBJ2-3; D unclear. Trimming removed 3 bases at V and 0 bases at J, with 11 bases between. This CDR3 region has 15 residues. Germline values: CDR1 SGHRS, CDR2 YFSETQ. The CDR3 spells CASSYGVRSTDTQYF. CDR3 sequence (DNA): TGCGCCAGCAGCTATGGGGTCCGTAGCACAGATACGCAGTATTTT.

This clonotype was observed at least ten times. The rearrangement links TRBV18 to TRBJ2-1; no reliable D call. V was trimmed by 6 bases and J by 4 bases, leaving 7 bases between them. This CDR3 is 12 amino acids long. The V gene's germline CDR1 is KGHSH and CDR2 LQKENI. CDR3 amino acids: CASSVIYNEQFF. The CDR3 nucleotides read TGTGCCAGCTCGGTGATTTACAATGAGCAGTTCTTC. The full variable domain, completed using reference TRBV18 and TRBJ2-1, is NAGVMQNPRHLVRRRGQEARLRCSPMKGHSHVYWYRQLPEEGLKFMVYLQKENIIDESGMPKERFSAEFPKEGPSILRIQQVVRGDSAAYFCASSVIYNEQFFGPGTRLTVL.

This clonotype was recorded a few times. V gene TRBV11-2 combines with J gene TRBJ2-7; D gene uncertain. Germline assignment: CDR1 SGHAT and CDR2 FQNNGV. V was pared by 5 bases and J by 0 bases, with 11 bases between. The CDR3 extends over 14 amino acids. CDR3 amino acids: CASSHSDSSYEQYF. The CDR3 DNA reads TGTGCCAGCAGCCACTCAGATAGCTCCTACGAGCAGTACTTC.

This clonotype was recorded at least ten times. V gene TRBV11-2 combines with J gene TRBJ1-1; D unresolved. Trimming took off 1 base at V and 6 bases at J, with 9 bases between the two ends. Per germline, CDR1 SGHAT and CDR2 FQNNGV. This CDR3 region has 13 residues. CDR3 residues: CASSLGSGSEAFF. CDR3 nucleotide sequence: TGTGCCAGCAGCTTAGGATCCGGGTCTGAAGCTTTCTTT.

In this sample, this clonotype turned up many times. The genes are TRBV7-2 and TRBJ2-5, with TRBD2 identical over 9 bases. The germline V gene has CDR1 SGHTA and CDR2 FQGNSA. The J segment lost 4 bases and the V segment lost 5 bases, leaving 11 bases of the junction unmatched. The CDR3 extends over 16 amino acids. The CDR3 here is CASSPQYAGGPETQYF. The CDR3 DNA sequence: TGTGCCAGCAGCCCTCAATACGCGGGAGGGCCAGAGACCCAGTACTTC.

The chain employs TRBV6-4 and TRBJ2-3; 12 bases agree with TRBD1. V was clipped by 0 bases and J by 4 bases; unmatched bases: 8. The CDR3 totals 18 residues. Germline assignment: CDR1 MRHNA and CDR2 SNTAGT. CDR3 nucleotides: TGTGCCAGCAGTGACTCAGTCGGGGACAGGGGGCAGGCAGATACGCAGTATTTT. Translating gives CASSDSVGDRGQADTQYF.

This clonotype was detected ten times or more. This chain uses TRBV11-2 with TRBJ2-3; 8 nucleotides line up with TRBD2. Trimming removed 5 bases from V and 4 bases from J; junction bases left unmatched: 8. The CDR3 is made up of 15 amino acids. Germline CDR1 reads SGHAT; CDR2 reads FQNNGV. The CDR3 DNA is TGTGCCAGCAGCACCAGCGGGAGTACGGCAGATACGCAGTATTTT. This sequence encodes CASSTSGSTADTQYF.

This clonotype was seen more than once but under ten times. The rearrangement joins TRBV9 to TRBJ1-1; possible D gene TRBD1, 6 bases. This CDR3 is 15 amino acids long. Germline CDR1 and CDR2: SGDLS and YYNGEE. V dropped 4 bases and J dropped 1 base, with 14 bases sitting between them. CDR3 protein: CASSLSDRQNTEAFF. Here the CDR3 DNA reads TGTGCCAGCAGCTTATCGGACAGACAGAACACTGAAGCTTTCTTT.

This clonotype appeared a few times. This chain uses TRBV5-1 with TRBJ1-2; D remains ambiguous. This CDR3 is built from 14 residues. Germline V gene sequence: CDR1 SGHRS, CDR2 YFSETQ. V was pared by 1 base and J by 5 bases, with 12 bases between. CDR3 protein: CASSLSDGRYGYTF. The CDR3 nucleotides are TGCGCCAGCAGCTTGAGCGACGGCCGATATGGCTACACCTTC.

This clonotype was seen once. Since a much larger clone is just one base distant, this may be a read error. The V and J genes are TRBV9 and TRBJ2-7; TRBD1 agrees at 7 bases. This CDR3 is 15 amino acids long. The germline CDR1 and CDR2 sequences are SGDLS and YYNGEE. The CDR3 here is CACSVVPTGDGEQYF. CDR3 coding DNA: TGTGCCTGCAGCGTCGTCCCAACAGGGGATGGCGAGCAGTACTTC.

This clonotype occurred many times. V is TRBV6-2 or TRBV6-3 and J is TRBJ2-1; D may be TRBD2 (6 bases). The V end was cut by 0 bases, the J end by 5 bases, with 8 bases between. The CDR3 is 14 residues long. Germline lookup yields CDR1 MNHEY and CDR2 SVGEGT. The CDR3 loop reads CASSYSGTDNEQFF. DNA for the CDR3: TGTGCCAGCAGTTACTCCGGGACTGACAATGAGCAGTTCTTC.

This clonotype was detected ten times or more. The chain employs TRBV20-1 and TRBJ1-1, with D perhaps TRBD1 (5 bases). In germline, CDR1 is DFQATT, CDR2 SNEGSKA (reference sequence). The CDR3 length is 14 residues. V shed 6 bases and J shed 5 bases, with 19 bases lying between them. CDR3 DNA: TGCAGTGCCTGGATCCCAGGGAAGGGAACTGAAGCTTTCTTT. Amino acids: CSAWIPGKGTEAFF.

There are many counts of this clonotype. The chain uses TRBV19 and TRBJ1-5; D perhaps matches TRBD1 (5 bases). The CDR3 has 14 residues. The V end was cut by 6 bases, the J end by 6 bases, with 15 bases between. Per germline, CDR1 LNHDA and CDR2 SQIVND (reference sequence). The CDR3 DNA reads TGTGCCAGTAGGGGGCTCGGGGGAGTTCAGCCCCAGCATTTT. This codes for CASRGLGGVQPQHF.

Ten or more counts support this clonotype. This chain's CDR3 is CATHMRGIDTQYF. Here the CDR3 DNA reads TGTGCCACCCACATGCGGGGGATTGATACGCAGTATTTT. The V and J genes are TRBV28 and TRBJ2-3; 7 bases map to TRBD2. CDR3 length: 13 residues. The germline gives CDR1 MDHEN, CDR2 SYDVKM. J was trimmed by 6 bases and V by 10 bases; bases with no gene match: 10.

The sample holds many counts of this clonotype. The genes are TRBV7-9 and TRBJ2-5; TRBD2 matches at 7 bases. The V gene's germline CDR1 is SEHNR and CDR2 FQNEAQ (reference sequence). V gave up 2 bases and J gave up 4 bases; unmatched junction bases: 7. The CDR3 spans 15 residues. CDR3 coding DNA: TGTGCCAGCAGCTTACGGGGAGGGGCTCGAGAGACCCAGTACTTC. Translating gives CASSLRGGARETQYF.

This clonotype was seen a few times. The chain carries TRBV19 and TRBJ1-3; D not certain. Per the germline V gene, CDR1 is LNHDA and CDR2 is SQIVND (reference sequence). V lost 8 bases to trimming and J lost 2 bases, with 4 bases between them. The CDR3 is made up of 11 amino acids. The CDR3 sequence is CASGTGNTIYF. The CDR3 DNA follows: TGTGCCAGTGGGACTGGAAACACCATATATTTT.

Many counts were recorded for this clonotype. The genes are TRBV9 and TRBJ1-5; D remains unclear. CDR3 length: 13 amino acids. Between the trimmed V and J ends, which lost 0 bases and 8 bases, there was a span of 9 bases. CDR1 SGDLS and CDR2 YYNGEE come from the germline V gene. The chain's CDR3 is CASSVGPGKPQHF. The DNA of the CDR3 is TGTGCCAGCAGCGTAGGCCCCGGTAAGCCCCAGCATTTT.

The chain recombines TRBV7-9 with TRBJ1-1, with a tentative D call TRBD1 (5 bases). Per germline, CDR1 SEHNR and CDR2 FQNEAQ (reference sequence). This CDR3 is built from 13 residues. The ends were cut back, 10 bases at V and 4 bases at J, with 16 bases in the middle. As DNA, the CDR3 is TGTGCCATCCCTGGGGGGGTAGGCACTGAAGCTTTCTTT. Translating it yields CAIPGGVGTEAFF.

The chain employs TRBV28 and TRBJ1-5; possibly TRBD1 for D (5 bases). The CDR3 has 17 residues. From germline, CDR1 is MDHEN and CDR2 SYDVKM. Trimming removed 6 bases from V and 3 bases from J, with 21 bases in between. The CDR3 nucleotides are TGTGCCAGCAGAGAGACCGGGGCTAGGGGCGCCAATCAGCCCCAGCATTTT. Translating gives CASRETGARGANQPQHF.